This T cell receptor (beta chain) was retrieved from a study of CD8+CD57+ T cells in acquired aplastic anemia listed by TCRdb under 2018. Turning to the overall study: On average, sorted CD4+ and CD8+ cells yielded about 3 ug of extracted DNA, with a range of roughly 0.18 to 27.4 ug. CD8+CD57+ expansion was defined as a frequency above the mean frequency observed in healthy subjects.

About this clonotype: The antigen it binds to is not known. Within one base of it there is no much larger clone, and no base qualities were kept.

Genomic DNA was used as template for profiling of TCR beta VDJ combinations and CDR3 sequences. TCR repertoire sequencing was run on an Illumina HiSeq 2000. The study's processing was this. TRBV/TRBJ rearrangement plots, CDR3 size and DJ length profiles, and Simpson's diversity index were used to assess repertoires. The most abundant DNA sequence in the deep sequencing data was taken as the immunodominant clone. CDR3 amino acid sequences were screened for sharing across subjects and were compared with published repertoires and the VDJdb database. Starting from the raw public reads, TCRdb applied fastp trimming at Q25, assembled clones with MiXCR and retained in-frame beta chains. Entries are consolidated by CDR3 protein sequence, retaining the most common genes and DNA. The V and J calls were determined by TCRdb, not by the authors. This sample comprises around 210,000 distinct CDR3 sequences, about 60% of them detected only once. Of the sample, around 58% falls within the top ten clones.

Patients chosen for sequencing had shown expansion of CD8+CD57+ cells by flow cytometry. Severe acquired aplastic anemia was diagnosed in all patients according to International Study of Aplastic Anemia and Agranulocytosis and Camitta criteria. No therapy had been received by the patients at the time of blood sampling. In this study, sorted CD4+ and CD8+ T cells from the blood of healthy subjects and of severe aplastic anemia patients had their TCR repertoires deep-sequenced. Patients were enrolled in the USA under clinicaltrials.gov protocols 00001620, 01623167, 00001397, 00071045, 00081523 and 00961064. Ficoll-Paque density gradient centrifugation was used to isolate peripheral blood mononuclear cells. Before DNA extraction, CD4+ and CD8+ T cells were sorted by FACS or by magnetic beads. Overall study outcomes, separate from this receptor: No significant difference in CD8+ Simpson's diversity was found between patients and healthy controls (P=0.060). Although under 35 CD8+ CDR3 sequences were shared by patients and controls, these sequences appeared highly expressed in patients and within the immunodominant clones of patients.

V and J are trimmed by 1 base and 3 bases, and the gene matches miss 2 bases of the junction. Including cysteine and phenylalanine, the CDR3 has 14 amino acids. The only DNA kept is the CDR3, 42 bases in frame from the first base. As encoded in the germline V gene, CDR1 is SGHAT while CDR2 is FQNNGV. The receptor chain draws on TRBV11-2 and TRBJ2-5; 7 central bases correspond to TRBD1. Sequenced input: sorted CD4+, CD8+, or CD8+CD57+ T cells (not recorded which) from PBMCs. The sequence was obtained from a human donor with aplastic anemia. The DNA is TGTGCCAGCAGCTTAGTAGGGGGCGAAGAGACCCAGTACTTC. Translated, this is CASSLVGGEETQYF.